Listed below are T cell receptor beta chains from one sample, sequenced in a study of blood T cell repertoires in COVID-19. Sequencing was performed with immunoSEQ multiplex PCR; in TCRdb, only in-frame clones are kept and a portion is missing. The table lists about 49,000 clones, about four fifths of them singletons. Sample: peripheral blood. The receptor source for this set is a woman aged 55 to 70 with acute or convalescent COVID-19. Each CDR3 is given with its conserved first and last residue. A D gene is named only where the DNA matches it firmly. Clone size, where shown, is once, few, many, or a class for clones that have expanded.

size | D | length | J | V | DNA | CDR3
once | TRBD2 | 14 | TRBJ2-1 | TRBV11-2 | TGTGCCAGCAGCTCTCCCGGACTAGCGGCAAAGCAGTTCTTC | CASSSPGLAAKQFF
- | - | 12 | TRBJ2-3 | TRBV12-3/TRBV12-4 | TGTGCCAGCAGTTTTACCGAGGAAACGCAGTATTTT | CASSFTEETQYF
- | TRBD1 | 15 | TRBJ2-5 | TRBV6-6 | TGTGCCAGCAGTTACTTCGGGACAGGGTCGGAGACCCAGTACTTC | CASSYFGTGSETQYF
- | TRBD1 | 14 | TRBJ1-1 | TRBV7-2 | TGTGCCAGCAGCGCCTACAGGGGGAACACTGAAGCTTTCTTT | CASSAYRGNTEAFF
- | TRBD2 | 14 | TRBJ2-1 | TRBV3-1/TRBV3-2 | TGTGCCAGCAGCTATAGCGGGGGGGACAATGAGCAGTTCTTC | CASSYSGGDNEQFF
- | - | 12 | TRBJ1-4 | TRBV6-5 | TGTGCCAGCACCCAGGGTTATGAAAAACTGTTTTTT | CASTQGYEKLFF
- | - | 13 | TRBJ2-1 | TRBV2 | TGTGCCAGCAGCCTTCGACGCGGGCAGGAGCAGTTCTTC | CASSLRRGQEQFF
- | - | 12 | TRBJ2-3 | TRBV30 | TGTGCCTGGAGTGTAACTAGGAATACGCAGTATTTT | CAWSVTRNTQYF
- | TRBD1 | 16 | TRBJ2-1 | TRBV2 | TGTGCCAGCAGTGAAAGGAGGGCAGGGGGCTGGAATGAGCAGTTCTTC | CASSERRAGGWNEQFF
- | - | 13 | TRBJ1-2 | TRBV12-3/TRBV12-4 | TGTGCCAGCAGTTCGACAGTTAACTATGGCTACACCTTC | CASSSTVNYGYTF
- | TRBD1 | 18 | TRBJ1-6 | TRBV7-9 | TGTGCCAGCAGCTTCGTTGGGACAGGGGTAGGCCATGGGTCACCCCTCCACTTT | CASSFVGTGVGHGSPLHF
- | - | 13 | TRBJ1-1 | TRBV29-1 | TGCAGCGTTAAGACAGACCCAAACACTGAAGCTTTCTTT | CSVKTDPNTEAFF
- | - | 12 | TRBJ1-1 | TRBV12-3/TRBV12-4 | TGTGCCAGCAGTTTCTACTTATTTGGAGTTTTCTTT | CASSFYLFGVFF
- | TRBD1 | 13 | TRBJ2-3 | TRBV5-5 | TGTGCCAGCAGCTCTACAGGGGACGGTACGCAGTATTTT | CASSSTGDGTQYF
- | - | 15 | TRBJ2-2 | TRBV7-9 | TGTGCCAGCAGCCGGACAGATGATAACACCGGGGAGCTGTTTTTT | CASSRTDDNTGELFF
few | TRBD2 | 16 | TRBJ2-1 | TRBV5-6 | TGTGCCAGCAGCCAACGTACTAGCGGGAGCGGGTATGAGCAGTTCTTC | CASSQRTSGSGYEQFF
- | - | 12 | TRBJ1-1 | TRBV2 | TGTGCCAGCAGTGAAGTCCGGGCTGAAGCTTTCTTT | CASSEVRAEAFF